This is a list of T cell receptor beta chains from one sample in a study of technical replicates of blood from a handful of donors. Sequencing used immunoSEQ multiplex PCR; TCRdb keeps in-frame clones, though not all of them. The sample gives 60,000 to 80,000 clones, about 90% of which show up once; roughly 0.4% is in the top ten. The sample comprised T cells isolated from PBMCs. Receptors originate from a human donor in good health. Both conserved end residues are part of each CDR3. Each record gives: J gene, clone size, D gene, V gene, CDR3 DNA, CDR3 protein. The D gene is left open where the match is weak. Clone sizes are given selectively: once, few, many, or a class where the clone is expanded.

TRBJ2-7 NA TRBD2 TRBV7-6 TGTGCCAGCAGCTTAGGCAAACTAGCGGGAGGGCCCCACGAGCAGTACTTC CASSLGKLAGGPHEQYF
TRBJ1-1 NA TRBD1 TRBV15 TGTGCCACCAGCAGGGGGGACAGCCTGGGAGCTTTCTTT CATSRGDSLGAFF
TRBJ2-1 NA TRBD2 TRBV9 TGTGCCAGCAGCTATAGCGGGAGGGCCGAAAATGAGCAGTTCTTC CASSYSGRAENEQFF
TRBJ2-7 NA NA TRBV9 TGTGCCAGCAGCGTAGCCGGCACTAGAGACCACGAGCAGTACTTC CASSVAGTRDHEQYF
TRBJ1-1 NA NA TRBV11-3 TGTGCCAGCAGCTTATCGAGGGTTGGGAGAGTACACACTGAAGCTTTCTTT CASSLSRVGRVHTEAFF
TRBJ2-7 NA NA TRBV15 TGTGCCACCGGGAGGGGGGTTGGCTACGAGCAGTACTTC CATGRGVGYEQYF
TRBJ2-7 NA TRBD1 TRBV6-5 TGTGCCAGCAGAATCTCCGGGACAGGGTTCAACGAGCAGTACTTC CASRISGTGFNEQYF
TRBJ1-6 NA NA TRBV4-2 TGTGCCAGCAGCCAACCCTCCGGGAGCTCTAATTCACCCCTCCACTTT CASSQPSGSSNSPLHF
TRBJ2-1 NA TRBD1 TRBV19 TGTGCCAGTAGTATAGCTACCCCGGGACAGGGATTCAATGAGCAGTTCTTC CASSIATPGQGFNEQFF
TRBJ1-3 NA NA TRBV2 TGTGCCAGCGGCACACAGGCAGTGGGTGGAAACACCATATATTTT CASGTQAVGGNTIYF
TRBJ1-4 NA NA TRBV2 TGTGCCAGCAGTGTGGAATACAGATTTAATGAAAAACTGTTTTTT CASSVEYRFNEKLFF
TRBJ2-4 few NA TRBV18 TGTGCCAGCTCACCACCGAAAGGCGGGAACGAAAACATTCAGTACTTC CASSPPKGGNENIQYF
TRBJ1-1 NA TRBD1 TRBV2 TGTGCCAGCAGTGCCTTGACAGGGATAAACACTGAAGCTTTCTTT CASSALTGINTEAFF
TRBJ1-2 NA NA TRBV9 TGTGCCAGCAGCGTAGTCGGGGACACAGCTAACTATGGCTACACCTTC CASSVVGDTANYGYTF
TRBJ1-5 NA TRBD1 TRBV6-6 TGTGCCAGCAGTTACACGGGACAGGGGAGTCAGCCCCAGCATTTT CASSYTGQGSQPQHF
TRBJ2-3 NA TRBD2 TRBV7-2 TGTGCCAGCAGCCTATCCATAGCGGGTGATACGCAGTATTTT CASSLSIAGDTQYF
TRBJ1-2 once NA TRBV9 TGTGCCAGCAGCGAGCTACGGGTTTACGATGGCTACACCTTC CASSELRVYDGYTF
TRBJ2-1 NA TRBD2 TRBV9 TGTGCCAGCAGCGTAGAACTAGCGCAATACAATGAGCAGTTCTTC CASSVELAQYNEQFF
TRBJ2-3 NA NA TRBV27 TGTGCCAGCAGACCGGACAGCGGCACAGATACGCAGTATTTT CASRPDSGTDTQYF
TRBJ2-3 NA TRBD1 TRBV9 TGTGCCAGCAGCGTAAGGACAGGGTATTATGAAGATACGCAGTATTTT CASSVRTGYYEDTQYF
TRBJ1-4 NA NA TRBV11-2 TGTGCCAGCAGCTTAGCCGGGATTAATGAAAAACTGTTTTTT CASSLAGINEKLFF
TRBJ2-1 NA NA TRBV5-1 TGCGCCAGCAGCTGGGGCCGGGGGTCCTCCTACAATGAGCAGTTCTTC CASSWGRGSSYNEQFF
TRBJ2-2 NA TRBD1 TRBV7-9 TGTGCCAGCAGCCAACACAGGGGGCGCGGCACCGGGGAGCTGTTTTTT CASSQHRGRGTGELFF
TRBJ1-4 NA NA TRBV28 TGTGCCAGCAGTTTAGTGTCTGGGGGCTACGGAAAACTGTTTTTT CASSLVSGGYGKLFF
TRBJ1-2 NA TRBD1 TRBV11-3 TGTGCCAGCAGCTTTCCGGGACAGGAGGGCTACACCTTC CASSFPGQEGYTF
TRBJ2-5 NA NA TRBV14 TGTGCCAGCAGCCAAGATATGGAGACCCAGTACTTC CASSQDMETQYF
TRBJ1-2 NA NA TRBV9 TGTGCCAGCAGCGTAGATAGGCAGGGTAGATTTGGCTACACCTTC CASSVDRQGRFGYTF
TRBJ2-3 once NA TRBV5-4 TGTGCCAGCAGCTTTAGCTCAGATACGCAGTATTTT CASSFSSDTQYF
TRBJ2-1 once TRBD2 TRBV6-6 TGTGCCAGCAGTTATCCTAGCGGGAGGCCCTACAATGAGCAGTTCTTC CASSYPSGRPYNEQFF
TRBJ2-1 once TRBD2 TRBV6-1 TGTGCCAGCTCGGAACTAGCGGGAGTAAGCAATGAGCAGTTCTTC CASSELAGVSNEQFF
TRBJ1-2 NA NA TRBV25-1 TGTGCCAGCAGTGAATATGGCAGGGCGGATGGCTACACCTTC CASSEYGRADGYTF
TRBJ1-1 NA NA TRBV9 TGTGCCAGCAGCGTAGACGAGGTTCTGAACACTGAAGCTTTCTTT CASSVDEVLNTEAFF
TRBJ2-1 once TRBD2 TRBV2 TGTGCCAGCAGTACACGGGAGGGCTTGTACAATGAGCAGTTCTTC CASSTREGLYNEQFF